This T cell receptor (beta chain) appears in the sequencing data of a study of blood T cell repertoires in COVID-19. Across the whole study: T cells, B-cell-depleted T cells, or PBMCs supplied cDNA or gDNA.

Which cohort a participant joined came from the clinical history participants gave. This clone was found once. The CDR3 loop spans 17 amino acids. Original handling: Amplification from reference gene primers served as the basis for estimated nucleated cell counts. The table came from immunoSEQ multiplex PCR; TCRdb's copy has only in-frame clones and leaves some out. That table is the source of V, J and clone size, and D and trimming were worked out from the DNA. The sample lists about 210,000 clones; around 86% were seen once. This sequence originates from a woman in her forties with acute COVID-19. The chain uses TRBV21-1 and TRBJ2-4; the table's D call TRBD1 went unverified against the DNA. TRBV21-1 is classified as a pseudogene. Specimen: PBMCs or T cells enriched from blood (not recorded which). The CDR3 nucleotides are TGTGCCAGCAGCAAAGGGCCAACCGGGACAGCAAAAAACATTCAGTACTTC. It specifies CASSKGPTGTAKNIQYF.